One and the same sample provided the 16 T cell receptor beta chains below, sequenced in a study of tumor-infiltrating lymphocytes in oesophageal squamous cell carcinoma. TCRdb ran MiXCR on the PCR reads and lists one entry per CDR3 protein. The sample yields over 9,500 distinct CDR3 sequences, approximately 50% seen once. Sequencing was carried out using normal esophageal tissue next to the tumor. These receptors were taken from a male donor with esophageal squamous cell carcinoma.

This clonotype was counted many times. The genes are TRBV6-6 and TRBJ2-7, with D maybe TRBD2 (5 bases). The length of the CDR3 is 14 residues. The V end lost 2 bases, the J end lost 5 bases, and 13 bases lay between the germline ends. The germline gives CDR1 MNHNY, CDR2 SVGAGI (reference sequence). CDR3 nucleotide sequence: TGTGCCAGCAGTTACAACGGCAGAGGGAACGAGCAGTACTTC. Translated, it gives CASSYNGRGNEQYF.

This rearrangement joins TRBV25-1 to TRBJ2-5, with 7 bases aligning to TRBD2. The J call may be mistaken, given a closer DNA end match to TRBJ2-1. The CDR3 has 13 residues. Germline CDR1 reads MGHDK; CDR2 reads SYGVNS. CDR3: CASSPQGLFEQFF. Here the CDR3 DNA reads TGTGCCAGCAGTCCTCAGGGACTATTTGAGCAGTTCTTC.

A few counts support this clonotype. The CDR3 spells CASSVRTGKANYGYTF. The CDR3 nucleotides are TGTGCCAGCAGTGTCCGGACAGGCAAAGCTAACTATGGCTACACCTTC. The chain is built from TRBV28 and TRBJ1-2, with 7 nucleotides matching TRBD1. The CDR3 runs 16 residues. Germline CDR1 MDHEN, CDR2 SYDVKM. J lost 0 bases, V lost 5 bases, and 9 bases had no gene match.

The V gene is TRBV28, the J gene TRBJ2-5, with 7 bases that match TRBD1. In germline, CDR1 is MDHEN, CDR2 SYDVKM. CDR3 length: 15 amino acids. With V trimmed by 7 bases and J by 2 bases, 10 bases remained unmatched. The CDR3 DNA is TGTGCCAGCAACTCTCAGGGGGTCGGGCAAGAGACCCAGTACTTC. Its protein product is CASNSQGVGQETQYF.

This clonotype was counted at least ten times. No conserved phenylalanine or tryptophan ends this CDR3, so it is likely a read error. It is unclear where the CDR3 begins or ends on the DNA, so no DNA is shown, and the CDR3 is as TCRdb lists it. This rearrangement joins TRBV7-5 to TRBJ2-7. TRBV7-5 is labeled a pseudogene. The CDR3 spans 19 amino acids, including both terminal residues. The CDR3 loop reads CISVPEPPTPRDYGYTFGS.

This clonotype was counted between two and nine times. The chain is built from TRBV12-3 or TRBV12-4 and TRBJ2-1; perhaps TRBD2 as D (6 bases). V gave up 2 bases and J gave up 6 bases, with 8 bases separating them. The CDR3 contains 13 residues. The CDR3 sequence: CASSLWGVNEQFF. DNA for the CDR3: TGTGCCAGCAGTTTATGGGGGGTCAATGAGCAGTTCTTC.

This clonotype showed up many times. The chain carries TRBV6-1 and TRBJ2-1; D call uncertain. CDR1 is MNHNS, CDR2 SASEGT, per germline. This CDR3 is 13 amino acids long. Trimming took 4 bases from V and 6 from J, leaving 10 bases between them. In DNA form, the CDR3 reads TGTGCCAGCAGTGCCTACTCGGTCAATGAGCAGTTCTTC. Translated, it gives CASSAYSVNEQFF.

This chain uses TRBV7-2 with TRBJ2-1, with 11 bases fitting TRBD2. Germline values: CDR1 SGHTA, CDR2 FQGNSA. V dropped 5 bases and J dropped 6; count of bases not matched to a gene: 9. The CDR3 is 16 residues long. This chain's CDR3 is CASSPQGLAESNEQFF. The CDR3 coding sequence is TGTGCCAGCAGCCCACAGGGACTAGCGGAGTCCAATGAGCAGTTCTTC.

This chain joins TRBV7-4 and TRBJ2-1; D unresolved. This CDR3 is 14 amino acids long. The ends were cut back, 3 bases at V and 2 bases at J, with 8 bases in the middle. Per germline, CDR1 SGHVT and CDR2 SQSDAQ. The CDR3: CASSFWLAYNEQFF. The CDR3 nucleotides are TGTGCCAGCAGCTTCTGGCTGGCCTACAATGAGCAGTTCTTC.

This clonotype was observed many times. CDR3 sequence reads: CASRRNNEQFF. In DNA form, the CDR3 reads TGTGCCAGCCGGAGGAACAATGAGCAGTTCTTC. The chain is built from TRBV19 and TRBJ2-1; D is perhaps TRBD2 (5 bases). This CDR3 has 11 amino acids. Trimming took 9 bases from V and 5 from J, leaving 8 bases between them. The germline CDR1 and CDR2 sequences are LNHDA and SQIVND (reference sequence). Looking up the rest from reference TRBV19 and TRBJ2-1 gives the full variable domain: DGGITQSPKYLFRKEGQNVTLSCEQNLNHDAMYWYRQDPGQGLRLIYYSQIVNDFQKGDIAEGYSVSREKKESFPLTVTSAQKNPTAFYLCASRRNNEQFFGPGTRLTVL.

This chain links TRBV7-3 with TRBJ2-2; D might be TRBD1 (5 bases). The V end was cut by 5 bases, the J end by 6 bases, with 10 bases between. CDR1 is SGHTA and CDR2 is FQGTGA in the germline V gene. This CDR3 has 13 residues. This chain's CDR3 is CASSEQVAGELFF. The CDR3 nucleotides are TGTGCCAGCAGCGAACAGGTGGCCGGGGAGCTGTTTTTT.

The gene calls are TRBV28 and TRBJ2-5; 12 bases match TRBD1. Near its end, the DNA agrees better with TRBJ2-1, so the J call may be wrong. The CDR3 contains 15 residues. Germline V lookup: CDR1 MDHEN, CDR2 SYDVKM. The chain's CDR3 is CATEPGQGAYNEQFF. CDR3 in DNA: TGTGCCACCGAACCGGGACAGGGGGCTTACAATGAGCAGTTCTTC.

This clonotype was picked up a small number of times. The chain couples TRBV7-2 to TRBJ2-1; 7 bases line up with TRBD1. Germline trimming cut 2 bases from V and 1 base from J; bases unmatched to any gene: 5. Germline V gene data show CDR1 as SGHTA and CDR2 as FQGNSA. CDR3 length equals 16 residues. The CDR3 coding sequence is TGTGCCAGCAGCTTAATTGGGACAGCATCCTACAATGAGCAGTTCTTC. Amino acids: CASSLIGTASYNEQFF.

This clonotype was seen a few times. Germline is not matched at one junction end, which may reflect a read error. This chain connects TRBV7-2 to TRBJ1-6, with D possibly being TRBD1 (5 bases). CDR3 length equals 15 residues. Germline CDR1 reads SGHTA; CDR2 reads FQGNSA. The CDR3 DNA sequence: TGTGCCAGCAGCCCCCAGGGTACCAATAATTCACCCCTCCACTTC. Protein sequence: CASSPQGTNNSPLHF.

The chain employs TRBV7-9 and TRBJ1-2; TRBD1 matches at 9 bases. The germline V gene encodes CDR1 SEHNR and CDR2 FQNEAQ (reference sequence). This CDR3 spans 13 amino acids. V lost 5 bases and J lost 8; bases outside the gene matches: 6. The CDR3, as DNA: TGTGCCAGCAGCACCTGGACAGGGGAGGGCTACACCTTC. Its protein product is CASSTWTGEGYTF.

Sample share makes this clonotype medium-sized. The chain links TRBV7-2 to TRBJ2-2; 12 positions agree with TRBD2. Germline loops: CDR1 SGHTA, CDR2 FQGNSA. The V gene end was trimmed by 3 bases and the J gene end by 0 bases; junction bases not matched to a gene: 20. The CDR3 is 23 residues long. In DNA, the CDR3 is TGTGCCAGCAGCTTCCCGACTAGCGGGGGCCCTAAAACTCTCCCCGCGAACACCGGGGAGCTGTTTTTT. Translation: CASSFPTSGGPKTLPANTGELFF.